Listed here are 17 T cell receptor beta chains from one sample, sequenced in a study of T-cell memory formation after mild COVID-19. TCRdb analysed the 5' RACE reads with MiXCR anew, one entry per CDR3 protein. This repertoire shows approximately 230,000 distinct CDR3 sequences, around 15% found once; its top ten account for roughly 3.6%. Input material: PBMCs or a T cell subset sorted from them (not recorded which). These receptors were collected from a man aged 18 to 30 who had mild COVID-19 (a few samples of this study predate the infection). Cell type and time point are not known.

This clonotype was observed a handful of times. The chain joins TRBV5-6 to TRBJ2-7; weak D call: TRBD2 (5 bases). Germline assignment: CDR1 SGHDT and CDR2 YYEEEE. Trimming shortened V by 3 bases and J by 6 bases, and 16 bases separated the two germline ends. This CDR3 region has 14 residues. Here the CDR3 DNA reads TGTGCCAGCAGCTCCGTTCTAGCATTCGTCGAGCAGTACTTC. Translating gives CASSSVLAFVEQYF.

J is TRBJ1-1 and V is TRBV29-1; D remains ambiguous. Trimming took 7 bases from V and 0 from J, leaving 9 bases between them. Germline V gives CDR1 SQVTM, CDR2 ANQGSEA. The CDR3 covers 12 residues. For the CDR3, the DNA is TGCAGCGCCGCTTACATGAACACTGAAGCTTTCTTT. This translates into CSAAYMNTEAFF. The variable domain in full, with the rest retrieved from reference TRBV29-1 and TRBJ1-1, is SAVISQKPSRDICQRGTSLTIQCQVDSQVTMMFWYRQQPGQSLTLIATANQGSEATYESGFVIDKFPISRPNLTFSTLTVSNMSPEDSSIYLCSAAYMNTEAFFGQGTRLTVV.

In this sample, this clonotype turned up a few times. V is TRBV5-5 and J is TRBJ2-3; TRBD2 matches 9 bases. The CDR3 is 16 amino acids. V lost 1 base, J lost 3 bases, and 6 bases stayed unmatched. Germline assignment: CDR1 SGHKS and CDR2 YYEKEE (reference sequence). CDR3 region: CASSLTQRGVTDTQYF. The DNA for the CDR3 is TGTGCCAGCAGCTTGACCCAGCGGGGGGTAACAGATACGCAGTATTTT.

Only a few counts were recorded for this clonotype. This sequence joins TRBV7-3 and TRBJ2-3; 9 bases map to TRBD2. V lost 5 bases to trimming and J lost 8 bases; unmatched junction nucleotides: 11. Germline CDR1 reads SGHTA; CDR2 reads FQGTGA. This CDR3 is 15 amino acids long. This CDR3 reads CASSPTVGGGVTQYF. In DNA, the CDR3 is TGTGCCAGCAGCCCCACCGTTGGCGGGGGGGTTACGCAGTATTTT.

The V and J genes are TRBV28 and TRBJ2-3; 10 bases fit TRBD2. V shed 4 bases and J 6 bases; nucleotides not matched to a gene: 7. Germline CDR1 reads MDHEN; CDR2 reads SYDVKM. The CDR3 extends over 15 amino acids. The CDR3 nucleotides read TGTGCCAGCAGTTGGCCAGCGGGGGGGAGGGATACGCAGTATTTT. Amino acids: CASSWPAGGRDTQYF.

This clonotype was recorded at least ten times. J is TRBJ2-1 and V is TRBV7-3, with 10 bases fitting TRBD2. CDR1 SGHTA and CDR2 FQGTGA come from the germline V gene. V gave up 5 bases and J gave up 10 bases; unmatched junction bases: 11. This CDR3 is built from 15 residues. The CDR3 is CASSPGTSVRGEQFF. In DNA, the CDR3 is TGTGCCAGCAGCCCCGGGACTAGCGTTCGGGGGGAGCAGTTCTTC.

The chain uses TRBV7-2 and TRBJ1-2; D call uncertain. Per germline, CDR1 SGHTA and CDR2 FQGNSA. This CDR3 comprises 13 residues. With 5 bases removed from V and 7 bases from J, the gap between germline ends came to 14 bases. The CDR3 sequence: CASSPRFGGGYTF. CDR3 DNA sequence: TGTGCCAGCAGCCCACGTTTTGGCGGTGGCTACACCTTC.

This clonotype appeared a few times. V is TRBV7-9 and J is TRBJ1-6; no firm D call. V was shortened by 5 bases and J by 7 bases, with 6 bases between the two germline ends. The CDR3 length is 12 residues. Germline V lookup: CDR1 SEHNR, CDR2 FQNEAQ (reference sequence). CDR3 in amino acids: CASSRANSPLHF. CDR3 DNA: TGTGCCAGCAGCCGCGCGAATTCACCCCTCCACTTT.

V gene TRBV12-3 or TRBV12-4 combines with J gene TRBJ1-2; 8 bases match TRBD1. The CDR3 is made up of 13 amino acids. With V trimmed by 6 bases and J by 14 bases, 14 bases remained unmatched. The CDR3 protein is CASRLGQGGRGTF. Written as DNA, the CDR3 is TGTGCCAGCAGGCTAGGACAGGGTGGTCGGGGAACCTTC.

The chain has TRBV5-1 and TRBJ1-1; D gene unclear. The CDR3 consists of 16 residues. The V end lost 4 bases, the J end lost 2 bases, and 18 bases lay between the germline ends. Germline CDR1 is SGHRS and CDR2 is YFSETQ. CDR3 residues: CASSHGHVWGNTEAFF. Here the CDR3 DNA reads TGCGCCAGCAGCCACGGCCACGTTTGGGGAAACACTGAAGCTTTCTTT.

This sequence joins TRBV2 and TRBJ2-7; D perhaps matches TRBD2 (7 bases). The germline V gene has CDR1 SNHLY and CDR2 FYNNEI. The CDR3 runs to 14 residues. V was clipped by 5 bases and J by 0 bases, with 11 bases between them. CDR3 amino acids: CASSPRGASYEQYF. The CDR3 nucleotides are TGTGCCAGCAGTCCCCGGGGGGCCTCCTACGAGCAGTACTTC.

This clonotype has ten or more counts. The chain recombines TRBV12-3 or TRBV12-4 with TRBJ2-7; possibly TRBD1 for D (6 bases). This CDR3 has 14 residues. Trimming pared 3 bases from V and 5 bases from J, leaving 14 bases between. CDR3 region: CASSLGAAFHEQYF. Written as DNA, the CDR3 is TGTGCCAGCAGTTTGGGGGCGGCGTTCCACGAGCAGTACTTC.

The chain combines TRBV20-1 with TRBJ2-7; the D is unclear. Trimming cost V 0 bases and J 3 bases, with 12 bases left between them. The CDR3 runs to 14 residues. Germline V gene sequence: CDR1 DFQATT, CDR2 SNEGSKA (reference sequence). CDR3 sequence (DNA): TGCAGTGCTAGAGATCCTGGGCGGATCTACGAGCAGTACGTC. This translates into CSARDPGRIYEQYV.

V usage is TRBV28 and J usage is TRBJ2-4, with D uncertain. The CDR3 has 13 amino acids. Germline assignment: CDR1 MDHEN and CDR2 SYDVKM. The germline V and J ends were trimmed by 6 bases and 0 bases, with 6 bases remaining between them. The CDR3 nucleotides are TGTGCCAGCAGGTGGGCAGCCAAAAACATTCAGTACTTC. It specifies CASRWAAKNIQYF.

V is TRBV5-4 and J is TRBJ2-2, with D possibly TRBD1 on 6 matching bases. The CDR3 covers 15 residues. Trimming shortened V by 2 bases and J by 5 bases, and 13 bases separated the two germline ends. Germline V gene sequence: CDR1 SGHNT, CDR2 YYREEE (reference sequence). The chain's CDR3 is CASSFAQGGTGELFF. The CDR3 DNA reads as TGTGCCAGCAGCTTCGCACAGGGTGGTACCGGGGAGCTGTTTTTT.

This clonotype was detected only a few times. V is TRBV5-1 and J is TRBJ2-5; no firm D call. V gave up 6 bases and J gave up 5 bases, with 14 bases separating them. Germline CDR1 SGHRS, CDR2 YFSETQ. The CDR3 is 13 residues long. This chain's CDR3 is CASTIAPLETQYF. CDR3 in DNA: TGCGCCAGCACAATCGCCCCGCTGGAGACCCAGTACTTC. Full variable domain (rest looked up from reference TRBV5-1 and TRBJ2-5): KAGVTQTPRYLIKTRGQQVTLSCSPISGHRSVSWYQQTPGQGLQFLFEYFSETQRNKGNFPGRFSGRQFSNSRSEMNVSTLELGDSALYLCASTIAPLETQYFGPGTRLLVL.

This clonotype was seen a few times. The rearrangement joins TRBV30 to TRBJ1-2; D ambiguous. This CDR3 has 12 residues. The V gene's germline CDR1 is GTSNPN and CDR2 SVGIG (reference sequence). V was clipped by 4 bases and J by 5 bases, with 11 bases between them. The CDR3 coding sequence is TGTGCCTGGACCCCGGCCGGGTATGGCTACACCTTC. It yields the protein CAWTPAGYGYTF.